The 6 T cell receptor beta chains given below trace back to one sample, sequenced in a study of Ad26.COV2.S vaccination and SARS-CoV-2 variants. Repertoires were generated with immunoSEQ multiplex PCR, while TCRdb's copy carries only in-frame clones and drops some. This table holds roughly 400,000 clones, about 90% found once. Treatment here: 15 to 20 received Ad26.COV2.S at low or high dose, single or two shots; 5 received placebo; per-sample allocation not given. Sampling took place 63 days after the first vaccine or placebo injection. The material was peripheral blood, obtained in a trial of Ad26.COV2.S vaccine versus placebo. Source of these receptors: a person aged 18-60 years who received the Ad26.COV2.S COVID-19 vaccine or a placebo.

The chain links TRBV7-2 to TRBJ2-7; 12 bases agree with TRBD2. Germline V gene lookup returns CDR1 SGHTA and CDR2 FQGNSA. This CDR3 has 14 residues. V lost 6 bases, J lost 3 bases, and 3 bases stayed unmatched. CDR3 coding DNA: TGTGCCAGCAGACGACTAGCGGGGGACTACGAGCAGTACTTC. Its translation is CASRRLAGDYEQYF.

The chain couples TRBV15 to TRBJ2-3; 12 bases agree with TRBD2. V shed 6 bases, J shed 4 bases, and the junction held 5 bases outside the gene matches. Germline CDR1 reads LNHNV; CDR2 reads YYDKDF (reference sequence). The CDR3 contains 15 residues. CDR3 sequence (DNA): TGTGCCACCAGGCTAGCGGGAGGGCCCTCAGATACGCAGTATTTT. It yields the protein CATRLAGGPSDTQYF.

The V and J genes are TRBV24-1 and TRBJ2-5; D call uncertain. The CDR3 has 11 residues. The ends were cut back, 8 bases at V and 4 bases at J, with 7 bases in the middle. Germline loops: CDR1 KGHDR, CDR2 SFDVKD. The CDR3 region has the DNA TGTGCCACCAAAGGCGGAGAGACCCAGTACTTC. Translating gives CATKGGETQYF.

The V and J genes are TRBV27 and TRBJ1-2; TRBD1 agrees at 8 bases. This CDR3 has 13 residues. The germline gives CDR1 MNHEY, CDR2 SMNVEV (reference sequence). The ends lost 5 bases at V and 7 bases at J; junction bases unmatched: 6. CDR3 residues: CASSRQGPVGYTF. The CDR3 DNA reads as TGTGCCAGCAGTCGACAGGGGCCCGTTGGCTACACCTTC.

V usage is TRBV27 and J usage is TRBJ1-2; 7 nucleotides agree with TRBD1. Per the germline V gene, CDR1 is MNHEY and CDR2 is SMNVEV (reference sequence). The V and J ends lost 6 bases and 6 bases, in that order; junction bases with no gene match: 13. The CDR3 extends over 15 amino acids. The CDR3 protein is CASRSYTGVEHGYTF. The CDR3 DNA sequence: TGTGCCAGCAGATCCTATACAGGGGTCGAACATGGCTACACCTTC.

Concerning this clone itself: This same CDR3 is encoded by further DNA sequences in the sample. J is TRBJ1-5 and V is TRBV28, with D unresolved. The CDR3 consists of 12 residues. Trimming left V 6 bases short and J 2 bases short, with 5 bases between. From germline, CDR1 is MDHEN and CDR2 SYDVKM. For the CDR3, the DNA is TGTGCCAGCAGGGCAGGCAATCAGCCCCAGCATTTT. It yields the protein CASRAGNQPQHF.